These 17 T cell receptor beta chains share one sample of origin, sequenced in a study of blood T cells in healthy people across ages. With a J-beta primer mix and a sample-barcoded 5' primer, a second PCR ran roughly 6 to 12 cycles. TCRdb re-called the 5' RACE reads with MiXCR, one entry per CDR3 protein. Here the sample spans approximately 730,000 distinct CDR3 sequences, roughly 53% being singletons. The sequenced material came from blood. The receptors derive from a man aged 80 or over in good health.

This chain uses TRBV20-1 with TRBJ2-5, with D unresolved. The CDR3 spans 13 residues. The V and J ends lost 1 base and 4 bases respectively, with 10 bases between them. In germline, CDR1 is DFQATT, CDR2 SNEGSKA (reference sequence). The CDR3 loop reads CSARGAAPETQYF. In DNA form, the CDR3 reads TGCAGTGCTAGAGGTGCAGCCCCAGAGACCCAGTACTTC.

This clonotype was recorded a few times. This chain connects TRBV11-1 to TRBJ2-5, with unresolved D. The end of the DNA fits TRBJ2-7 better, so the J call may be wrong. The CDR3 is 13 amino acids. CDR1 is SGHAT and CDR2 is FQDESV in the germline V gene (reference sequence). In DNA form, the CDR3 reads TGTGCCAGCAGCTTAAGGGTTAACAGCGAGCAGTACTTC. Translated: CASSLRVNSEQYF.

This sequence joins TRBV29-1 and TRBJ2-3, with D possibly matching TRBD2 (5 bases). With 0 bases removed from V and 0 bases from J, the gap between germline ends came to 7 bases. CDR3 length: 14 residues. Germline-derived CDR1 and CDR2 are SQVTM and ANQGSEA. The CDR3 loop is CSVEEPGSTDTQYF. The CDR3 nucleotides are TGCAGCGTTGAAGAGCCGGGAAGCACAGATACGCAGTATTTT.

This rearrangement joins TRBV27 to TRBJ1-1; D ambiguous. From germline, CDR1 is MNHEY and CDR2 SMNVEV (reference sequence). The CDR3 consists of 13 residues. The V end was cut by 5 bases, the J end by 8 bases, with 15 bases between. In DNA form, the CDR3 reads TGTGCCAGCAGTCCCCCGTGGGCTTCCGAAGCTTTCTTT. The encoded protein is CASSPPWASEAFF.

In DNA form, the CDR3 reads TGTGCCAGCAGCTTAGCCCAGAGCGGATACGCGTATTTT. Protein product: CASSLAQSGYAYF. The chain employs TRBV11-2 and TRBJ2-3; the D gene is possibly TRBD2 (5 bases). Germline-derived CDR1 and CDR2 are SGHAT and FQNNGV. Trimming shortened V by 1 base and J by 14 bases, and 16 bases separated the two germline ends. The CDR3 has 13 residues.

The rearrangement uses TRBV20-1 and TRBJ2-7, with D hard to call. V shed 6 bases and J shed 5 bases, with 17 bases lying between them. The CDR3 loop spans 13 amino acids. The germline gives CDR1 DFQATT, CDR2 SNEGSKA (reference sequence). CDR3 bases: TGCAGTGCACTCACCCCTACTTCTAACGAGCAGTACTTC. This sequence encodes CSALTPTSNEQYF.

The V gene is TRBV3-1, the J gene TRBJ2-7; D assignment may be TRBD1 or TRBD2 (5 bases each). Trimming took 0 bases from V and 5 from J, leaving 11 bases between them. The CDR3 loop spans 14 amino acids. Germline-derived CDR1 and CDR2 are LGHDT and YNNKEL (reference sequence). CDR3 DNA: TGTGCCAGCAGCCAAGACTGGCGAGGGGACGAGCAGTACTTC. It codes for CASSQDWRGDEQYF.

This chain uses TRBV29-1 with TRBJ2-7; 7 bases line up with TRBD2. CDR1 is SQVTM and CDR2 is ANQGSEA in the germline V gene. CDR3 size: 13 residues. The J segment lost 7 bases and the V segment lost 7 bases, leaving 13 bases of the junction unmatched. In nucleotides, the CDR3 is TGCAGCGCCCAAGGACTAGTCACGAATGAGCAGTACTTC. Encoded protein: CSAQGLVTNEQYF.

The chain combines TRBV5-1 with TRBJ1-2; TRBD1 agrees at 9 bases. After removal of 3 bases from V and 5 bases from J, the junction contained 2 bases not matched to a gene. The germline V gene encodes CDR1 SGHRS and CDR2 YFSETQ. CDR3 length equals 13 residues. CDR3 amino acids: CASSSGQGYGYTF. CDR3 in DNA: TGCGCCAGCAGCTCCGGACAGGGGTATGGCTACACCTTC. The full variable domain, completed using reference TRBV5-1 and TRBJ1-2, is KAGVTQTPRYLIKTRGQQVTLSCSPISGHRSVSWYQQTPGQGLQFLFEYFSETQRNKGNFPGRFSGRQFSNSRSEMNVSTLELGDSALYLCASSSGQGYGYTFGSGTRLTVV.

The J gene is TRBJ2-1, the V gene TRBV24-1, with 9 bases aligning to TRBD2. Trimming took 0 bases from V and 2 from J; bases not matched to a gene: 1. CDR1 KGHDR and CDR2 SFDVKD come from the germline V gene. This CDR3 contains 16 residues. The CDR3 coding sequence is TGTGCCACCAGTGATTTGGGGACTAGCCCCTACAATGAGCAGTTCTTC. It encodes CATSDLGTSPYNEQFF.

The chain has TRBV20-1 and TRBJ2-7, with 7 bases aligning to TRBD2. V trimming: 0 bases; J trimming: 3 bases; junction bases outside the gene matches: 11. Germline loops: CDR1 DFQATT, CDR2 SNEGSKA (reference sequence). The CDR3 covers 16 residues. CDR3 coding DNA: TGCAGTGCTAGAGACCCGGGGGGAACCCCTCGCTACGAGCAGTACTTC. Translation gives CSARDPGGTPRYEQYF.

There are many counts of this clonotype. The rearrangement links TRBV29-1 to TRBJ1-2; 7 bases match TRBD1. CDR1 and CDR2 (germline): SQVTM, ANQGSEA. The CDR3 is made up of 13 amino acids. Trimming cost V 3 bases and J 6 bases; bases outside gene matches: 7. In DNA, the CDR3 is TGCAGCGTTGAGGACAGGTCCCTTGATGGCTACACCTTC. Its protein is CSVEDRSLDGYTF. Filled out from reference TRBV29-1 and TRBJ1-2, the complete variable domain reads SAVISQKPSRDICQRGTSLTIQCQVDSQVTMMFWYRQQPGQSLTLIATANQGSEATYESGFVIDKFPISRPNLTFSTLTVSNMSPEDSSIYLCSVEDRSLDGYTFGSGTRLTVV.

The chain recombines TRBV30 with TRBJ1-2; D may be TRBD1 (5 bases). Germline V lookup: CDR1 GTSNPN, CDR2 SVGIG (reference sequence). Trimming took off 8 bases at V and 0 bases at J, with 13 bases between the two ends. This CDR3 is built from 13 residues. DNA of the CDR3: TGTGCCGGGCGAGGGGCTTCTAACTATGGCTACACCTTC. Translation: CAGRGASNYGYTF.

The rearrangement joins TRBV12-3 or TRBV12-4 to TRBJ1-2, with D possibly being TRBD1 (5 bases). V lost 7 bases and J 1 base, leaving 13 bases between the germline ends. The CDR3 runs 14 residues. CDR3 in DNA: TGTGCCAGCACTCGCCCGGGGGGTAACTATGGCTACACCTTC. Translating gives CASTRPGGNYGYTF.

The chain links TRBV3-1 to TRBJ1-2, with 9 bases matching TRBD1. V lost 6 bases to trimming and J lost 8 bases; unmatched junction nucleotides: 10. The CDR3 is 14 amino acids. Germline CDR1 is LGHDT and CDR2 is YNNKEL (reference sequence). The CDR3: CASRGTGLLWGYTF. CDR3 DNA sequence: TGTGCCAGCAGGGGGACAGGGCTGTTATGGGGCTACACCTTC.

V gene TRBV9 combines with J gene TRBJ2-2; D tentatively reads TRBD1 or TRBD2 (7 bases each). Germline assignment: CDR1 SGDLS and CDR2 YYNGEE. The CDR3 contains 16 residues. V shed 4 bases and J shed 6 bases, with 19 bases lying between them. CDR3 protein: CASSPRQGGRAGELFF. DNA of the CDR3: TGTGCCAGCAGCCCCCGACAGGGAGGGCGTGCCGGGGAGCTGTTTTTT.

The chain links TRBV20-1 to TRBJ2-5; 8 bases fit TRBD2. The CDR3 runs 13 residues. Germline CDR1 is DFQATT and CDR2 is SNEGSKA (reference sequence). Written as DNA, the CDR3 is TGCAGCGTCCCGGGGGGGAGCCAAGAGACCCAGTACTTC. Protein product: CSVPGGSQETQYF.